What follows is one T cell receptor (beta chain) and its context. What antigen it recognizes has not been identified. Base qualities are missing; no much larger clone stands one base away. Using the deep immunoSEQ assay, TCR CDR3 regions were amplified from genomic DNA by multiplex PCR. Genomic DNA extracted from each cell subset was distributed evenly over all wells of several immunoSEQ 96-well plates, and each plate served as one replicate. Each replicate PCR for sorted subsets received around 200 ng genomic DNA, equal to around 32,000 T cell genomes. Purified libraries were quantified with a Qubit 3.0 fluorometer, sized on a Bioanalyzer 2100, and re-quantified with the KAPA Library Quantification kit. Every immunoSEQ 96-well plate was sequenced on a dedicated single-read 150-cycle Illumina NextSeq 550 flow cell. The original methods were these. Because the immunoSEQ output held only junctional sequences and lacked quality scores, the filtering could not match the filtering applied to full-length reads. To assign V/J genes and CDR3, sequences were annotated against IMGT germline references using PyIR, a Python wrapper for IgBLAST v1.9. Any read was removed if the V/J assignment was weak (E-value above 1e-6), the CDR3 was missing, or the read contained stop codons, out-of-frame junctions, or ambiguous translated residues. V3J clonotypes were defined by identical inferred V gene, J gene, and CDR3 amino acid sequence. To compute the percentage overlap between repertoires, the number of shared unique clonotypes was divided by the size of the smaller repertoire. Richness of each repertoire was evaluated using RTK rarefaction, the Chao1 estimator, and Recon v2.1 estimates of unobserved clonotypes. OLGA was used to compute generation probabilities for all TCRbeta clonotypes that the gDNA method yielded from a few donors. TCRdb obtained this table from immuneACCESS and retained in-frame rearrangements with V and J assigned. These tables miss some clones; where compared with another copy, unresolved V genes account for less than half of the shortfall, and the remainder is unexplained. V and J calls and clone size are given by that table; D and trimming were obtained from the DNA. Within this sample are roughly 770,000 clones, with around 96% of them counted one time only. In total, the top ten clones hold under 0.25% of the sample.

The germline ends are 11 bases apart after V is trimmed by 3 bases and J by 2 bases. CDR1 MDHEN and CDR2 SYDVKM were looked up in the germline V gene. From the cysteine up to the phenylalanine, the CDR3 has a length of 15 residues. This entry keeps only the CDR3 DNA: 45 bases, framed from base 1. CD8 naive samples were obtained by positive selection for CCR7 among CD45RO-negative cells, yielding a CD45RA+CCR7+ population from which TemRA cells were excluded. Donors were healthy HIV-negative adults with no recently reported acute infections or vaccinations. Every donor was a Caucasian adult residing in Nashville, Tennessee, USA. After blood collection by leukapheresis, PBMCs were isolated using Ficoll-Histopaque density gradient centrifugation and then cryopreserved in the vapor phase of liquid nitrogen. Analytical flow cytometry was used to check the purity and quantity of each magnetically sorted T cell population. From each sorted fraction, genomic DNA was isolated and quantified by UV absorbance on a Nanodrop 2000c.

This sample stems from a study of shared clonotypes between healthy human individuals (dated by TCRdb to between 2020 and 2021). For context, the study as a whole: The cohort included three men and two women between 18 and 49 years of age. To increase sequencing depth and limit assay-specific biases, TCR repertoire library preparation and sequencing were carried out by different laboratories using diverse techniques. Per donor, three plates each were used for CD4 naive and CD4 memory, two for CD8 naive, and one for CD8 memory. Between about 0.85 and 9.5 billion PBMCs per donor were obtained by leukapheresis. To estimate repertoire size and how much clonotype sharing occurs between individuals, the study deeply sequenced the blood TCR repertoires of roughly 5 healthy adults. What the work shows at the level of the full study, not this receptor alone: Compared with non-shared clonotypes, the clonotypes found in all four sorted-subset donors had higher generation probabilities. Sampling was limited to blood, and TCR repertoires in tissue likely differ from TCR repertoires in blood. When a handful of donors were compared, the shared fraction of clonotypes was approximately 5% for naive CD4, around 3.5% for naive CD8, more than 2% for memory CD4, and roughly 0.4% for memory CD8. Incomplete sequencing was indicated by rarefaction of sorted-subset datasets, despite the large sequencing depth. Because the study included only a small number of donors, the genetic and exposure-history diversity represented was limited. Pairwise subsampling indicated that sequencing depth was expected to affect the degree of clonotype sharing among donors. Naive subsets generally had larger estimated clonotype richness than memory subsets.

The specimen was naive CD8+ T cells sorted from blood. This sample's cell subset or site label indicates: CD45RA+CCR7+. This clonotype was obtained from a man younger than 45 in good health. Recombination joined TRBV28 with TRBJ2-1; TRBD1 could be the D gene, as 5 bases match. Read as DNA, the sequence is TGTGCCAGCAGTTTTCAGGGCAGCGCCTACAATGAGCAGTTCTTC. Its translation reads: CASSFQGSAYNEQFF.